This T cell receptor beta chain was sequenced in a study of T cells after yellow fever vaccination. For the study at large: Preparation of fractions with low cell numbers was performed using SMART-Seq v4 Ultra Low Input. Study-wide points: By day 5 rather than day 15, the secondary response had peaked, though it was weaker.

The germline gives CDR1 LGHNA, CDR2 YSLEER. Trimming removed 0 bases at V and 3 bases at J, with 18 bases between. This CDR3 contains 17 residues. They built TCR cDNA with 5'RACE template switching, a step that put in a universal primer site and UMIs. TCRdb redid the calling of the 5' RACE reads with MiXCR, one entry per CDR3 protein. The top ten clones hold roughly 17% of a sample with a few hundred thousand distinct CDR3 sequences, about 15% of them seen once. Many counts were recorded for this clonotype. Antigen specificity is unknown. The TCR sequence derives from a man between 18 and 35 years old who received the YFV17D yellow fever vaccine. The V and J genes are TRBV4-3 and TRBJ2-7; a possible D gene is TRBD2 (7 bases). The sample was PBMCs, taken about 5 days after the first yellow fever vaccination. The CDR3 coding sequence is TGCGCCAGCAGCCAAGAGAGGGCCCGGGGGGCCGTCTACGAGCAGTACTTC. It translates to CASSQERARGAVYEQYF.